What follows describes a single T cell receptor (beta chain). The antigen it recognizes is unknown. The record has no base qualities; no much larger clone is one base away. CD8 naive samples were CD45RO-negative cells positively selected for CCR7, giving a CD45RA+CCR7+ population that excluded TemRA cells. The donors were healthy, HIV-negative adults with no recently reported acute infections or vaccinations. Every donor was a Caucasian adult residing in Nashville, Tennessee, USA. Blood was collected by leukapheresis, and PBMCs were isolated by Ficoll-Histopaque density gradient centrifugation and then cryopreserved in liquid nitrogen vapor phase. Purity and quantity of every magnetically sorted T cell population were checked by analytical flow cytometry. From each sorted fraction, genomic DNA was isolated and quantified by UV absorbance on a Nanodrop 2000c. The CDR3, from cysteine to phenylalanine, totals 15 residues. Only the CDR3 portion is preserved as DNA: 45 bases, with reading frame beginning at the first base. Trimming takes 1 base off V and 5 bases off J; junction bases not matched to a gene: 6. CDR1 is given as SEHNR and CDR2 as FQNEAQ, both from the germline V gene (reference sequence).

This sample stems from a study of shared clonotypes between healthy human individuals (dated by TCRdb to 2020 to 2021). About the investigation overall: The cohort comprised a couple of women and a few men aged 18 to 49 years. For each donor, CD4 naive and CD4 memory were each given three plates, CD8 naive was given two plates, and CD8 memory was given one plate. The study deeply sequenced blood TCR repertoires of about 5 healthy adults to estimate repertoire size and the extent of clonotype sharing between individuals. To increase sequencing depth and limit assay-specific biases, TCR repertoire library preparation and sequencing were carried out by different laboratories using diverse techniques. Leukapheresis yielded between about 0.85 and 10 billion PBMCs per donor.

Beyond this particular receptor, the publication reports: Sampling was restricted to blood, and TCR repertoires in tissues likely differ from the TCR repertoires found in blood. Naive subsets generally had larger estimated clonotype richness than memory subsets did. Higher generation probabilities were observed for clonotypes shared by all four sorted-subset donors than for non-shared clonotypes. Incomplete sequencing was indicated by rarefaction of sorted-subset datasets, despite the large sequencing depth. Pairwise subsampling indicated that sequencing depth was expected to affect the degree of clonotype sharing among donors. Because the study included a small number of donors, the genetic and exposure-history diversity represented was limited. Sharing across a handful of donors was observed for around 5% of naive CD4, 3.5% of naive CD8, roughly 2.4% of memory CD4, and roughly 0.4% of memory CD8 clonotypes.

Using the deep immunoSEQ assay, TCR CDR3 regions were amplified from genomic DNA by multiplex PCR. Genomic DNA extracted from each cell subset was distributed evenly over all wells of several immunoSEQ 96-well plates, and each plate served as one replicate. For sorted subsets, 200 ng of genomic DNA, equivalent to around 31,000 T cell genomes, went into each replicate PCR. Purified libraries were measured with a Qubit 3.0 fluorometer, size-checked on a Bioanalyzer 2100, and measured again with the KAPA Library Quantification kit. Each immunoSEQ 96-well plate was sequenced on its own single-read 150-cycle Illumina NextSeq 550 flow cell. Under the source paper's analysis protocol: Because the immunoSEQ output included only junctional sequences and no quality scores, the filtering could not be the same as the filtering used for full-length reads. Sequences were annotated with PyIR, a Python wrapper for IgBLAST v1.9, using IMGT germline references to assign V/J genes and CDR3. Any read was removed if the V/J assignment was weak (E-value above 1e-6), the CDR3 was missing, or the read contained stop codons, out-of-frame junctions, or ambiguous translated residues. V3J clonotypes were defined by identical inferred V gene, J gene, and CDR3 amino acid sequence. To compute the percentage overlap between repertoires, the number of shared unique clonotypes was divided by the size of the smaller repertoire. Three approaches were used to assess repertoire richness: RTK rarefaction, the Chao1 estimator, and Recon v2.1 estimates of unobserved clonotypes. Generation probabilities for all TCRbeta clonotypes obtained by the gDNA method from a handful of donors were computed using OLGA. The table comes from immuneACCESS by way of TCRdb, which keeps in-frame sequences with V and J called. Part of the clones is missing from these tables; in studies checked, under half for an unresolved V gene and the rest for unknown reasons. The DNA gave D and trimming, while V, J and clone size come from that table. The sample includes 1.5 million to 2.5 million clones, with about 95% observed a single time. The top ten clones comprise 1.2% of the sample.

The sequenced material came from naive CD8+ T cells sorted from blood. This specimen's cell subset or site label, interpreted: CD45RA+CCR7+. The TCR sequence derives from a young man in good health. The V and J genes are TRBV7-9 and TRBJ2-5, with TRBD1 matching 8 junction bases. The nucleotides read TGTGCCAGCAGCTTAGTCTTTTCAGGGGGCGAGACCCAGTACTTC. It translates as CASSLVFSGGETQYF.